The TCR beta chain under discussion was sequenced for a study of human T cells and chemical hapten exposure. TCRdb reprocessed the RACE reads with MiXCR, giving one entry per CDR3 protein. The data show about 190,000 distinct CDR3 sequences, around 23% seen once. This sample's time point: patch test 3, about 24 weeks after DPC sensitization. Treatment given: therapeutic diphenylcyclopropenone sensitization with weekly scalp DPC. Germline loops: CDR1 GTSNPN, CDR2 SVGIG (reference sequence). The CDR3 has 13 residues. V was pared by 5 bases and J by 1 base, with 8 bases between. This receptor was identified in a woman aged 40 to 50 with alopecia areata. Some clones in this sample may be carry-over from other donors' samples. The specimen comprised whole blood, sampled in connection with sensitization to the hapten diphenylcyclopropenone (DPC). The chain combines TRBV30 with TRBJ2-2; possibly TRBD1 for D (5 bases). This chain's CDR3 is CAWATGNTGELFF. The CDR3, as DNA: TGTGCCTGGGCCACAGGGAACACCGGGGAGCTGTTTTTT.